The 18 T cell receptor beta chains presented below share a single source sample, sequenced in a study of blood T cell repertoires in COVID-19. Measured with immunoSEQ multiplex PCR; TCRdb has only the in-frame clones, and not every one. Altogether 140,000 to 150,000 clones are present, around 86% being singletons, with the ten largest covering about 4.1%. Sequencing was performed on PBMCs or T cells enriched from blood (not recorded which). These receptors were collected from a man over 45 who had recovered from COVID-19.

This chain links TRBV28 with TRBJ2-4; maybe TRBD1 (5 bases). Between the trimmed V and J ends, which lost 7 bases and 0 bases, there was a span of 10 bases. The CDR3 totals 14 residues. The germline CDR1 and CDR2 sequences are MDHEN and SYDVKM. CDR3 in amino acids: CASTTGLAKNIQYF. The CDR3 DNA reads TGTGCCAGCACCACAGGTTTAGCCAAAAACATTCAGTACTTC.

The table lists this clone with a count of one. The chain recombines TRBV3-1 (or the pseudogene TRBV3-2) with TRBJ2-7, with a tentative D call TRBD2 (5 bases). Germline CDR1 is LGHDT and CDR2 is YNNKEL (reference sequence). V gave up 5 bases and J gave up 0 bases, with 17 bases separating them. The CDR3 has 16 residues. CDR3 sequence reads: CASSTRLASRSYEQYF. The CDR3 DNA reads TGTGCCAGCAGCACCCGGCTGGCTAGCCGCTCCTACGAGCAGTACTTC.

The V call is TRBV28, the J call TRBJ2-2; unclear D gene. Germline values: CDR1 MDHEN, CDR2 SYDVKM. Between the trimmed V and J ends, which lost 6 bases and 8 bases, there was a span of 16 bases. The CDR3 length is 14 residues. The CDR3 protein is CASRINKDGGELFF. The CDR3 coding sequence is TGTGCCAGCAGAATAAATAAAGACGGGGGGGAGCTGTTTTTT.

The chain joins TRBV19 to TRBJ1-1, with no clear D. V lost 6 bases, J lost 2 bases, and 13 bases lay in between. CDR1 and CDR2 from the germline V gene are LNHDA and SQIVND (reference sequence). There are 14 residues in the CDR3. The CDR3 nucleotides read TGTGCCAGTAGCGAACGGTCGTCAAACACTGAAGCTTTCTTT. This sequence encodes CASSERSSNTEAFF.

The gene calls are TRBV13 and TRBJ2-1; the match to TRBD2 covers 10 bases. Germline trimming cut 6 bases from V and 1 base from J; bases unmatched to any gene: 9. In germline, CDR1 is PRHDT, CDR2 FYEKMQ (reference sequence). There are 17 residues in the CDR3. CDR3 residues: CASRRLAGVHSYNEQFF. DNA of the CDR3: TGTGCCAGCAGGCGGCTAGCGGGGGTGCATTCCTACAATGAGCAGTTCTTC.

The chain recombines TRBV5-1 with TRBJ2-1; no reliable D call. The germline V and J ends were trimmed by 2 bases and 0 bases, with 12 bases remaining between them. The CDR3 is 16 residues long. Germline CDR1 SGHRS, CDR2 YFSETQ. CDR3: CASSFDFQSSYNEQFF. Here the CDR3 DNA reads TGCGCCAGCAGCTTCGACTTCCAGAGCTCCTACAATGAGCAGTTCTTC.

The chain has TRBV29-1 and TRBJ2-3; possible D gene TRBD1, 5 bases. The CDR3 contains 15 residues. CDR1 SQVTM and CDR2 ANQGSEA come from the germline V gene. The V end was cut by 6 bases, the J end by 4 bases, with 20 bases between. The CDR3 region is CSVKGRADSADTQYF. CDR3 DNA: TGCAGCGTCAAGGGCAGGGCAGACAGCGCAGATACGCAGTATTTT.

CDR3 amino acids: CASSPADRVYGYTF. Here the CDR3 DNA reads TGTGCCAGCAGCCCGGCAGACAGAGTCTATGGCTACACCTTC. The chain is built from TRBV28 and TRBJ1-2, with D maybe TRBD1 (5 bases). CDR3 length: 14 residues. Germline-derived CDR1 and CDR2 are MDHEN and SYDVKM. V shed 6 bases and J shed 4 bases, with 15 bases lying between them.

This chain joins TRBV6-5 and TRBJ1-6; 10 nucleotides line up with TRBD1. CDR1 is MNHEY, CDR2 SVGAGI, per germline. The CDR3 runs to 13 residues. After removal of 8 bases from V and 10 bases from J, the junction contained 5 bases not matched to a gene. The CDR3 spells CASAGQGESPLHF. The CDR3 DNA reads as TGTGCCAGCGCAGGACAGGGGGAATCACCCCTCCACTTT.

The J gene is TRBJ1-3, the V gene TRBV5-1; D may be TRBD1 (6 bases). V was pared by 3 bases and J by 4 bases, with 8 bases between. In germline, CDR1 is SGHRS, CDR2 YFSETQ. This CDR3 is 13 amino acids long. The CDR3 nucleotides read TGCGCCAGCAGCTCGACAGGAGGAAACACCATATATTTT. Translating gives CASSSTGGNTIYF.

The genes are TRBV18 and TRBJ1-6, with 8 bases lining up with TRBD1. CDR1 is KGHSH, CDR2 LQKENI, per germline. The CDR3 sequence is 16 residues long. Unmatched junction bases numbered 13, after V lost 8 bases and J lost 7 bases. The CDR3 protein is CASPTRQGKRNSPLHF. DNA of the CDR3: TGTGCCAGCCCGACTAGACAGGGGAAACGGAATTCACCCCTCCACTTT.

This rearrangement joins TRBV7-8 to TRBJ2-3, with a possible D match to TRBD2 (5 bases). Germline CDR1 SGHVS, CDR2 FQNEAQ. The V end lost 2 bases, the J end lost 1 base, and 10 bases lay between the germline ends. The CDR3 is 15 residues long. CDR3 amino acids: CASSLIDYRTDTQYF. DNA of the CDR3: TGTGCCAGCAGCTTAATCGACTACCGCACAGATACGCAGTATTTT.

The V gene is TRBV11-2, the J gene TRBJ1-4, with D possibly matching TRBD1 (5 bases). Germline assignment: CDR1 SGHAT and CDR2 FQNNGV. Trimming cost V 5 bases and J 8 bases, with 12 bases left between them. The CDR3 contains 13 residues. The CDR3 DNA is TGTGCCAGCAGCGCCAGGGTGGGAGAAAAACTGTTTTTT. Translation: CASSARVGEKLFF.

The chain has TRBV5-1 and TRBJ1-2; the D gene is possibly TRBD1 (5 bases). Germline CDR1 is SGHRS and CDR2 is YFSETQ. Trimming cost V 5 bases and J 4 bases, with 9 bases left between them. The CDR3 totals 12 residues. In DNA form, the CDR3 reads TGCGCCAGCAGAGCCGACAGCTATGGCTACACCTTC. Translating gives CASRADSYGYTF.

The chain uses TRBV12-3 or TRBV12-4 and TRBJ1-2, with D perhaps matching TRBD1 (5 bases). Trimming cost V 6 bases and J 5 bases, with 13 bases left between them. The CDR3 runs 13 residues. The DNA for the CDR3 is TGTGCCAGCAGACCGGGGACTGCTTATGGCTACACCTTC. Translating gives CASRPGTAYGYTF.

This rearrangement joins TRBV18 to TRBJ1-3; maybe TRBD1 (6 bases). The CDR3 spans 16 residues. V lost 7 bases, J lost 0 bases, and 16 bases lay in between. The germline V gene encodes CDR1 KGHSH and CDR2 LQKENI. CDR3 region: CASLATTGSSGNTIYF. The CDR3 region has the DNA TGTGCCAGCTTAGCTACTACAGGGAGCTCTGGAAACACCATATATTTT.

The chain links TRBV5-6 to TRBJ2-7; 10 nucleotides align to TRBD2. The length of the CDR3 is 15 residues. CDR1 is SGHDT and CDR2 is YYEEEE in the germline V gene. Germline trimming cut 4 bases from V and 3 bases from J; bases unmatched to any gene: 7. CDR3 sequence reads: CASSSGLAEFYEQYF. The CDR3 DNA sequence: TGTGCCAGCAGCAGCGGACTAGCGGAGTTCTACGAGCAGTACTTC. Based on the CDR3 plus reference TRBV5-6 and TRBJ2-7, the full variable domain is DAGVTQSPTHLIKTRGQQVTLRCSPKSGHDTVSWYQQALGQGPQFIFQYYEEEERQRGNFPDRFSGHQFPNYSSELNVNALLLGDSALYLCASSSGLAEFYEQYFGPGTRLTVT.

The chain combines TRBV7-2 with TRBJ2-3; TRBD1 agrees at 9 bases. The J segment lost 4 bases and the V segment lost 6 bases, leaving 8 bases of the junction unmatched. Germline V lookup: CDR1 SGHTA, CDR2 FQGNSA. The CDR3 covers 15 residues. DNA for the CDR3: TGTGCCAGCAGGTATACAGGGGGCGGCGCAGATACGCAGTATTTT. The encoded protein is CASRYTGGGADTQYF. The full variable domain, completed using reference TRBV7-2 and TRBJ2-3, is GAGVSQSPSNKVTEKGKDVELRCDPISGHTALYWYRQSLGQGLEFLIYFQGNSAPDKSGLPSDRFSAERTGGSVSTLTIQRTQQEDSAVYLCASRYTGGGADTQYFGPGTRLTVL.